This T cell receptor beta chain was sequenced for a study of T cell repertoires in cytomegalovirus infection. In the study overall: Public TCR beta signatures were indicative of both CMV infection and a matching HLA type.

Study-wide results and caveats: HLA-C-restricted CMV-specific TCR beta clonotypes prevailed in the ex vivo response.

In the case of this clonotype: Its target is unknown.

A single record per CDR3 protein comes from TCRdb applying MiXCR to the reads. The sample includes approximately 220,000 distinct CDR3 sequences, 35% to 40% of them seen just once. Germline values: CDR1 SGHNT, CDR2 YYREEE (reference sequence). V dropped 4 bases and J dropped 5 bases, with 19 bases sitting between them. There are 16 residues in the CDR3. This chain joins TRBV5-4 and TRBJ2-1; D possibly matches TRBD1 or TRBD2 (7 bases each). The sample here was CD8+ T cells from cultured PBMCs, taken from culture after CMV antigen stimulation. The clonotype comes from a human donor in good health (CMV status not recorded). Some clones in this sample may be carry-over from other donors' samples. In DNA form, the CDR3 reads TGTGCCAGCAGCCCCAAAGGGGGCGGACTAGACAATGAGCAGTTCTTC. It is translated as CASSPKGGGLDNEQFF.